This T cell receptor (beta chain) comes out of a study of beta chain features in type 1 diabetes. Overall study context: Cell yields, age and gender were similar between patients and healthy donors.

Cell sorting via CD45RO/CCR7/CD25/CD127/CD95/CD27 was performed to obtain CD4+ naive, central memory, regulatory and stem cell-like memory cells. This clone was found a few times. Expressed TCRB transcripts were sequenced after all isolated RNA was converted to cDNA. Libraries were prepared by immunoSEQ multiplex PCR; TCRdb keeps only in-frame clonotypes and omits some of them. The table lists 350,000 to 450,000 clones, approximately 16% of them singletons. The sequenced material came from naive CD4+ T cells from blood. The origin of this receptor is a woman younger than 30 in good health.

Written as DNA, the CDR3 is TGTGCCAGCTCACCGCGAGACAGATACAATGAGCAGTTCTTC. Its translation: CASSPRDRYNEQFF. V gene TRBV18 combines with J gene TRBJ2-1; possibly TRBD1 for D (5 bases). This CDR3 is built from 14 residues. Deletions cut 3 bases from V and 4 bases from J, with 10 bases between. Germline V gene data show CDR1 as KGHSH and CDR2 as LQKENI.